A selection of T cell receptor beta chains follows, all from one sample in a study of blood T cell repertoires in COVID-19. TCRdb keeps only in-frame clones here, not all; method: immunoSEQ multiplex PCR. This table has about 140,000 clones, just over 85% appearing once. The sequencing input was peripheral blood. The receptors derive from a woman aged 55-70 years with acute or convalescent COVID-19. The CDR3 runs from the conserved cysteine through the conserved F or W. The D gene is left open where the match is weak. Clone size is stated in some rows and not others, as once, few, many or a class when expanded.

CDR3 DNA: TGTGCCAGCAGTTTAGGCGGGTCAGGAACTGAAGCTTTCTTT
CDR3 protein: CASSLGGSGTEAFF
clone size: .
D gene: .
J gene: TRBJ1-1
V gene: TRBV28
CDR3 length: 14

CDR3 DNA: TGTGCCAGCAGCTCCGTCCCGGGACAGGGAACTGGGGCCAACGTCCTGACTTTC
CDR3 protein: CASSSVPGQGTGANVLTF
clone size: .
D gene: TRBD1
J gene: TRBJ2-6
V gene: TRBV5-6
CDR3 length: 18

CDR3 DNA: TGTGCCAGCAGCTCATACGGCGGGACAGTGCCGGAACAGCCCCAGCATTTT
CDR3 protein: CASSSYGGTVPEQPQHF
clone size: .
D gene: TRBD1
J gene: TRBJ1-5
V gene: TRBV7-9
CDR3 length: 17

CDR3 DNA: TGTGCCAGCAGGATCACGCGGGACTATTTCTACGAGCAGTACTTC
CDR3 protein: CASRITRDYFYEQYF
clone size: .
D gene: TRBD2
J gene: TRBJ2-7
V gene: TRBV6-5
CDR3 length: 15

CDR3 DNA: TGCGCCAGCAGTGAGTCAATCGGGGCGAACACCGGGGAGCTGTTTTTT
CDR3 protein: CASSESIGANTGELFF
clone size: .
D gene: .
J gene: TRBJ2-2
V gene: TRBV10-1
CDR3 length: 16

CDR3 DNA: TGTGCCAGTAGTACCGCAGGGGCAAGCAATCAGCCCCAGCATTTT
CDR3 protein: CASSTAGASNQPQHF
clone size: .
D gene: .
J gene: TRBJ1-5
V gene: TRBV19
CDR3 length: 15

CDR3 DNA: TGCGCCAGCAGCCGCGGACAGGGGGCTGGAAACACCATATATTTT
CDR3 protein: CASSRGQGAGNTIYF
clone size: once
D gene: TRBD1
J gene: TRBJ1-3
V gene: TRBV4-1
CDR3 length: 15

CDR3 DNA: TGTGCCAGCAGCCAGGGGGACTTCGAGACAGATACGCAGTATTTT
CDR3 protein: CASSQGDFETDTQYF
clone size: few
D gene: .
J gene: TRBJ2-3
V gene: TRBV4-2
CDR3 length: 15

CDR3 DNA: TGTGCCATCACCCCGGGGAGCGGGGGAATCCATGCGCAGTATTTT
CDR3 protein: CAITPGSGGIHAQYF
clone size: few
D gene: TRBD2
J gene: TRBJ2-3
V gene: TRBV10-3
CDR3 length: 15

CDR3 DNA: TGTGCCAGTAGTATCCCCCCGGGACAGGGGGCAGATACGCAGTATTTT
CDR3 protein: CASSIPPGQGADTQYF
clone size: .
D gene: TRBD1
J gene: TRBJ2-3
V gene: TRBV19
CDR3 length: 16

CDR3 DNA: TGTGCCAGCAGCCCAACGATTAGAAACACCGGGGAGCTGTTTTTT
CDR3 protein: CASSPTIRNTGELFF
clone size: .
D gene: .
J gene: TRBJ2-2
V gene: TRBV7-6
CDR3 length: 15

CDR3 DNA: TGCGCCAGCAGCTTGGGGCCAGGGATCGAGACTGAAGCTTTCTTT
CDR3 protein: CASSLGPGIETEAFF
clone size: .
D gene: .
J gene: TRBJ1-1
V gene: TRBV5-1
CDR3 length: 15

CDR3 DNA: TGCGCCAGCAGTGGACTGGGAGGGGCTGAAGCTTTCTTT
CDR3 protein: CASSGLGGAEAFF
clone size: .
D gene: .
J gene: TRBJ1-1
V gene: TRBV10-1
CDR3 length: 13

CDR3 DNA: TGCGCCAGCAGTTGGGACAGCAATTCACCCCTCCACTTT
CDR3 protein: CASSWDSNSPLHF
clone size: .
D gene: TRBD1
J gene: TRBJ1-6
V gene: TRBV5-1
CDR3 length: 13

CDR3 DNA: TGTGCCAGCAGCGTACAAGGGGCAGGCACTGAAGCTTTCTTT
CDR3 protein: CASSVQGAGTEAFF
clone size: .
D gene: .
J gene: TRBJ1-1
V gene: TRBV9
CDR3 length: 14

CDR3 DNA: TGTGCCAGCAGCTTCACAGGCGTTTCACCCCTCCACTTT
CDR3 protein: CASSFTGVSPLHF
clone size: .
D gene: .
J gene: TRBJ1-6
V gene: TRBV5-5
CDR3 length: 13

CDR3 DNA: TGTGCCAGTAGTATACAGGATTCCTACGAGCAGTACTTC
CDR3 protein: CASSIQDSYEQYF
clone size: .
D gene: .
J gene: TRBJ2-7
V gene: TRBV19
CDR3 length: 13

CDR3 DNA: TGTGCCAGCAGCAAAGCGGCTAGCGTCTACGAGCAGTACTTC
CDR3 protein: CASSKAASVYEQYF
clone size: .
D gene: .
J gene: TRBJ2-7
V gene: TRBV21-1
CDR3 length: 14

CDR3 DNA: TGTGCCAGCAGCCAACCCGGGACAGGGGCTCCTGAAGCTTTCTTT
CDR3 protein: CASSQPGTGAPEAFF
clone size: .
D gene: TRBD1
J gene: TRBJ1-1
V gene: TRBV3-1/TRBV3-2
CDR3 length: 15

CDR3 DNA: TGTGCCAGCAGCGCTGGACAGGGGATCGGGACTGAAGCTTTCTTT
CDR3 protein: CASSAGQGIGTEAFF
clone size: .
D gene: TRBD1
J gene: TRBJ1-1
V gene: TRBV9
CDR3 length: 15

CDR3 DNA: TGTGCCAGCAGCCGTCGGGGGGGCGGCAACGAGCAGTACTTC
CDR3 protein: CASSRRGGGNEQYF
clone size: .
D gene: TRBD2
J gene: TRBJ2-7
V gene: TRBV5-4
CDR3 length: 14

CDR3 DNA: TGTGCCACCTACCCAGGGGGTGGGGAGACCCAGTACTTC
CDR3 protein: CATYPGGGETQYF
clone size: .
D gene: TRBD1
J gene: TRBJ2-5
V gene: TRBV10-3
CDR3 length: 13

CDR3 DNA: TGTGCCAGCAGTTTTATGTATGAAGCTTTCTTT
CDR3 protein: CASSFMYEAFF
clone size: .
D gene: .
J gene: TRBJ1-1
V gene: TRBV27
CDR3 length: 11

CDR3 DNA: TGCAGTGCTAGTTCCGGGGGGGCTTTAGCCAAAAACATTCAGTACTTC
CDR3 protein: CSASSGGALAKNIQYF
clone size: .
D gene: TRBD2
J gene: TRBJ2-4
V gene: TRBV20-1
CDR3 length: 16

CDR3 DNA: TGCGCCAGCAAGGGGCCTGGACAGTTGAACACTGAAGCTTTCTTT
CDR3 protein: CASKGPGQLNTEAFF
clone size: .
D gene: .
J gene: TRBJ1-1
V gene: TRBV10-2
CDR3 length: 15

CDR3 DNA: TGTGCCACCAGTGATTCTCCTCAGGGGGGCGGCAATCAGCCCCAGCATTTT
CDR3 protein: CATSDSPQGGGNQPQHF
clone size: .
D gene: TRBD1
J gene: TRBJ1-5
V gene: TRBV24-1
CDR3 length: 17

CDR3 DNA: TGTGCCAGCAGCTTAGCCCGGGGAATTTCTGGAAACACCATATATTTT
CDR3 protein: CASSLARGISGNTIYF
clone size: .
D gene: .
J gene: TRBJ1-3
V gene: TRBV7-2
CDR3 length: 16

CDR3 DNA: TGTGCCAGCAGCCAAGATGAGAACAGGAACACTGAAGCTTTCTTT
CDR3 protein: CASSQDENRNTEAFF
clone size: few
D gene: .
J gene: TRBJ1-1
V gene: TRBV4-2
CDR3 length: 15

CDR3 DNA: TGTGCCAGCAGCCGGAGGGGGGGAGAGACCCAGTACTTC
CDR3 protein: CASSRRGGETQYF
clone size: .
D gene: .
J gene: TRBJ2-5
V gene: TRBV6-5
CDR3 length: 13

CDR3 DNA: TGCGCCAGCAGCTTGGCTACTAGCGGGGGGTCGGAGACCCAGTACTTC
CDR3 protein: CASSLATSGGSETQYF
clone size: .
D gene: TRBD2
J gene: TRBJ2-5
V gene: TRBV5-1
CDR3 length: 16

CDR3 DNA: TGTGCCAGCAGTTCGTACAGGGCAGGGGGGGAGACCCAGTACTTC
CDR3 protein: CASSSYRAGGETQYF
clone size: .
D gene: .
J gene: TRBJ2-5
V gene: TRBV28
CDR3 length: 15

CDR3 DNA: TGTGCCACCAGTGACCCCGGGACTAGCGGGGGGGCCGCCTACAATGAGCAGTTCTTC
CDR3 protein: CATSDPGTSGGAAYNEQFF
clone size: .
D gene: TRBD2
J gene: TRBJ2-1
V gene: TRBV24-1
CDR3 length: 19

CDR3 DNA: TGTGCCAGCAGTTTAGGGCAGAACTATGGCTACACCTTC
CDR3 protein: CASSLGQNYGYTF
clone size: .
D gene: .
J gene: TRBJ1-2
V gene: TRBV12-3/TRBV12-4
CDR3 length: 13

CDR3 DNA: TGTGCCAGCAGCTTGGATAGGGGCACTGAAGCTTTCTTT
CDR3 protein: CASSLDRGTEAFF
clone size: once
D gene: .
J gene: TRBJ1-1
V gene: TRBV5-4
CDR3 length: 13

CDR3 DNA: TGCGCCAGCAGCCCCGGGACCATTACAGGGCCTCATCAGCCCCAGCATTTT
CDR3 protein: CASSPGTITGPHQPQHF
clone size: few
D gene: .
J gene: TRBJ1-5
V gene: TRBV4-1
CDR3 length: 17

CDR3 DNA: TGTGCCAGCAGTTTGCGACAGCCCAGCTCTGGAAACACCATATATTTT
CDR3 protein: CASSLRQPSSGNTIYF
clone size: few
D gene: .
J gene: TRBJ1-3
V gene: TRBV6-6
CDR3 length: 16

CDR3 DNA: TGTGCCAGCAGCGGCCCGGGACTAGCAGGAGAGACCCAGTACTTC
CDR3 protein: CASSGPGLAGETQYF
clone size: .
D gene: TRBD2
J gene: TRBJ2-5
V gene: TRBV9
CDR3 length: 15

CDR3 DNA: TGTGCCAGCAGCCCCCGGACAGGGGGCCCCTACGAGCAGTACTTC
CDR3 protein: CASSPRTGGPYEQYF
clone size: .
D gene: TRBD1
J gene: TRBJ2-7
V gene: TRBV7-6
CDR3 length: 15

CDR3 DNA: TGCGCCAGCAGCTTGGGACAGGGGGCCAACGAAGCTTTCTTT
CDR3 protein: CASSLGQGANEAFF
clone size: .
D gene: TRBD1
J gene: TRBJ1-1
V gene: TRBV5-1
CDR3 length: 14

CDR3 DNA: TGCAGCGTTGCCGGACAGAGGGACGGCTACGAGCAGTACTTC
CDR3 protein: CSVAGQRDGYEQYF
clone size: once
D gene: .
J gene: TRBJ2-7
V gene: TRBV29-1
CDR3 length: 14

CDR3 DNA: TGTGCCAGCAGTTTAAGAGGGCGAAGTGAGCAGTTCTTC
CDR3 protein: CASSLRGRSEQFF
clone size: .
D gene: .
J gene: TRBJ2-1
V gene: TRBV12-3/TRBV12-4
CDR3 length: 13

CDR3 DNA: TGTGCCAGCAGCTTAGAGATCGTCAGGGAAGAGACCCAGTACTTC
CDR3 protein: CASSLEIVREETQYF
clone size: .
D gene: .
J gene: TRBJ2-5
V gene: TRBV11-3
CDR3 length: 15

CDR3 DNA: TGCGCCAGCAGCCAAGATGCCAGGGCCTCCTACGAGCAGTACTTC
CDR3 protein: CASSQDARASYEQYF
clone size: .
D gene: .
J gene: TRBJ2-7
V gene: TRBV4-3
CDR3 length: 15